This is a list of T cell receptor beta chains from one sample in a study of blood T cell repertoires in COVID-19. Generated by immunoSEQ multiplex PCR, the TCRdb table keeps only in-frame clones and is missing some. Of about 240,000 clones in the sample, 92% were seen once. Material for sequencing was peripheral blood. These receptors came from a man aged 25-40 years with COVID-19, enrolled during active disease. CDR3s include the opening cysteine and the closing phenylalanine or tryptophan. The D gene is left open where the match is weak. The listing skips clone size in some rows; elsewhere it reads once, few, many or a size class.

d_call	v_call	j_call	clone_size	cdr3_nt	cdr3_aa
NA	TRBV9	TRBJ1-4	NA	TGTGCCAGCAGCGCGGGGGTAGGAAAGAATGAAAAACTGTTTTTT	CASSAGVGKNEKLFF
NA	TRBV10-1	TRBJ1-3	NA	TGCGCCAGCAGTCCCGGGACTCTCGGAAACACCATATATTTT	CASSPGTLGNTIYF
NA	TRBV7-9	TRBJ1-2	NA	TGTGCCAGCAGCTTAGCGGGGAGGGAGGCCTATGGCTACACCTTC	CASSLAGREAYGYTF
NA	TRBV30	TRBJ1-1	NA	TGTGCCTGGAATCCATCTTGGGGGGTCGGGGACACTGAAGCTTTCTTT	CAWNPSWGVGDTEAFF
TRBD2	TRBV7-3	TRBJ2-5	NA	TGTGCCAGCAGCTTAATTGGCGGGGGGGCAGAGACCCAGTACTTC	CASSLIGGGAETQYF
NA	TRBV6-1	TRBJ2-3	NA	TGTGCCAGCAGTGACCAGGGTGGTGCAGATACGCAGTATTTT	CASSDQGGADTQYF
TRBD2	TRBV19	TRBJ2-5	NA	TGTGCCAGTAGTATGGGACTATCGGGATGGGAGACCCAGTACTTC	CASSMGLSGWETQYF
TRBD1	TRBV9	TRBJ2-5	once	TGTGCCAGCAGCGTAGGCTTTGCCGATGGGACAGCCCAAGAGACCCAGTACTTC	CASSVGFADGTAQETQYF
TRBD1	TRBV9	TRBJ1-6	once	TGTGCCAGCAGCGTAGACGCAGGGGGTTCACCCCTCCACTTT	CASSVDAGGSPLHF
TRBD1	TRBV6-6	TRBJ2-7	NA	TGTGCCAGTTTACCGGGACAGGGATCGAGCGAGCAGTACTTC	CASLPGQGSSEQYF
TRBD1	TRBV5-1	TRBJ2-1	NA	TGCGCCAGCAGCCGGAGGACAGGGAGCTCCTACAATGAGCAGTTCTTC	CASSRRTGSSYNEQFF
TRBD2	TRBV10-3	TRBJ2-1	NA	TGTGCCGCCTCGAAAGCGGGGGGGCTTGGTGAGCAGTTCTTC	CAASKAGGLGEQFF
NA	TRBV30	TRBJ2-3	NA	TGTGCCTGGAGAGCTAGCACAGATACGCAGTATTTT	CAWRASTDTQYF
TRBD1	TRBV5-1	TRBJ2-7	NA	TGCGCCAGCAGCAGCATGAAGGCAGGGACAGGGTCGGACGAGCAGTACTTC	CASSSMKAGTGSDEQYF
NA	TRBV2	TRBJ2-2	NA	TGTGCCAGCAAACAGGGCACGAACACCGGGGAGCTGTTTTTT	CASKQGTNTGELFF
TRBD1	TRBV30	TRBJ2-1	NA	TGTGCCTGGAGTGGACAGGGATCCTACAATGAGCAGTTCTTC	CAWSGQGSYNEQFF